The entry that follows covers one T cell receptor beta chain sequence. The sample belongs to a study of blood T cell repertoires in COVID-19. Original analysis: Quantification of nucleated cells was approximated via reference gene primer amplification. Data came from immunoSEQ multiplex PCR; TCRdb stores just in-frame clones and leaves some out. D and trimming come from the DNA, and the V and J calls and clone size come from that table. The top ten clones hold 3.3% of a sample with 240,000 or so clones, around 85% of them seen once. CDR3 length: 15 residues. Germline lookup yields CDR1 ENHRY and CDR2 SYGVKD. V dropped 6 bases and J dropped 6; count of bases not matched to a gene: 8.

The receptor was isolated from a woman in her 40s with acute COVID-19. This sequence joins TRBV10-3 and TRBJ1-5; TRBD1 matches 10 bases. The sample consisted of PBMCs or T cells enriched from blood (not recorded which). CDR3 DNA: TGTGCCATCAGCGACGGCGGACAGGGGGGTCAGCCCCAGCATTTT. This gives the protein CAISDGGQGGQPQHF.